The TCR beta chain under discussion was sequenced for a study of shared clonotypes between healthy human individuals (dated by TCRdb to 2020 to 2022). Broadly, across the study: A few men and a couple of women, aged 18 to 49 years, made up the cohort. To estimate repertoire size and how much clonotypes are shared between individuals, the study performed deep sequencing of blood TCR repertoires from roughly five healthy adults. For each donor, CD4 naive and CD4 memory were each given three plates, CD8 naive was given two plates, and CD8 memory was given one plate. To increase sequencing depth and limit assay-specific biases, TCR repertoire library preparation and sequencing were carried out by different laboratories using diverse techniques. Per donor, leukapheresis produced somewhere between about 0.9 and 9.5 billion PBMCs.

V is pared back by 5 bases and J by 4 bases, with 9 bases lying between the germline termini. Taken from cysteine to phenylalanine, the CDR3 has 12 residues. Only the CDR3 part of the read is kept: 36 bases, read in frame from the first base. The germline V gene (reference sequence) supplies CDR1 GTSNPN and CDR2 SVGIG. CD8 naive samples consisted of CD45RO-negative cells that were positively selected for CCR7, yielding a CD45RA+CCR7+ population without TemRA cells. Donors were healthy HIV-negative adults with no recently reported acute infections or vaccinations. Every donor was a Caucasian adult living in Nashville, Tennessee, USA. Blood was collected by leukapheresis, and PBMCs were isolated by Ficoll-Histopaque density gradient centrifugation and then cryopreserved in liquid nitrogen vapor phase. Purity and quantity of every magnetically sorted T cell population were checked by analytical flow cytometry. From each sorted fraction, genomic DNA was isolated and quantified by UV absorbance on a Nanodrop 2000c.

Notes on this clone: The target of this receptor is not known. It has no much larger one-base neighbor in the sample; base qualities were not kept.

Broad study findings and their caveats: Compared with non-shared clonotypes, clonotypes shared by all four sorted-subset donors had higher generation probabilities. Pairwise subsampling indicated that sequencing depth was expected to affect the degree of clonotype sharing among donors. Estimated clonotype richness was generally larger for naive than for memory subsets. Because the study included a small number of donors, the genetic and exposure-history diversity represented was limited. Across four donors, about 5% of naive CD4, more than 3% of naive CD8, 2% to 2.5% of memory CD4, and 0.4% to 0.45% of memory CD8 clonotypes were shared. Rarefaction of sorted-subset datasets indicated incomplete sequencing despite the large sequencing depth. Sampling was restricted to blood, and TCR repertoires in tissue are likely to differ from TCR repertoires in blood.

Using the deep immunoSEQ assay, TCR CDR3 regions were amplified from genomic DNA by multiplex PCR. Extracted genomic DNA from each cell subset was distributed evenly across all wells of several immunoSEQ 96-well plates, and each plate was treated as a replicate. For sorted subsets, roughly 190 ng of genomic DNA, equivalent to 25,000 to 35,000 T cell genomes, went into each replicate PCR. Purified libraries were measured with a Qubit 3.0 fluorometer, size-checked on a Bioanalyzer 2100, and measured again with the KAPA Library Quantification kit. Every immunoSEQ 96-well plate was sequenced on a separate single-read 150-cycle Illumina NextSeq 550 flow cell. Regarding the original processing steps: Because the immunoSEQ output held only junctional sequences and lacked quality scores, the filtering could not match the filtering applied to full-length reads. Sequences were annotated with PyIR, a Python wrapper for IgBLAST v1.9, and V/J genes and CDR3 were assigned using IMGT germline references. Any read was removed if the V/J assignment was weak (E-value above 1e-6), the CDR3 was missing, or the read contained stop codons, out-of-frame junctions, or ambiguous translated residues. V3J clonotypes were defined as sequences sharing an identical inferred V gene, J gene, and CDR3 amino acid sequence. To compute the percentage overlap between repertoires, the number of shared unique clonotypes was divided by the size of the smaller repertoire. Repertoire richness was assessed with RTK rarefaction, the Chao1 estimator, and Recon v2.1 estimates of unobserved clonotypes. For all TCRbeta clonotypes obtained by the gDNA method from four donors, generation probabilities were computed with OLGA. Sourced from immuneACCESS, this table was stored by TCRdb with only in-frame sequences that have V and J called. A share of the clones is absent; for the studies checked, an unresolved V gene accounts for under half, and the remainder has no known explanation. The V and J calls and clone size are taken from that table; D and trimming were inferred from the DNA. The sample yields over 2 million clones; about 95% were counted once. The ten largest clones take up 0.9% to 1.3% of the sample.

The V and J segments used are TRBV30 and TRBJ1-3, with the D gene uncertain. The sequence was collected from a man aged 18 to 30 in good health. Input material: naive CD8+ T cells sorted from blood. Explained via the paper, the cell subset or site label denotes: CD45RA+CCR7+. The CDR3 is CAWLEGGNTIYF. The nucleotide sequence reads as follows: TGTGCCTGGCTAGAAGGGGGAAACACCATATATTTT.